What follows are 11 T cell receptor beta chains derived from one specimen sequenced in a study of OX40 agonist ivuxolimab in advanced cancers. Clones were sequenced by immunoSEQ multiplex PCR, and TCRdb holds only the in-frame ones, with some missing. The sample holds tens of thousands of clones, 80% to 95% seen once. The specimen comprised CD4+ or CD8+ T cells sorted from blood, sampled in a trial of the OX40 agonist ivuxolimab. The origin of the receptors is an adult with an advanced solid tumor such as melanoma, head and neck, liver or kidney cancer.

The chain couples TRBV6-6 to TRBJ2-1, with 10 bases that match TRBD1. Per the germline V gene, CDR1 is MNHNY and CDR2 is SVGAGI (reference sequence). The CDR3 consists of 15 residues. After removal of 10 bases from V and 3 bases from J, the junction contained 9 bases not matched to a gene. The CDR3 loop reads CATKGQGGYYNEQFF. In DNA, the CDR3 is TGTGCCACCAAAGGACAGGGGGGTTACTACAATGAGCAGTTCTTC.

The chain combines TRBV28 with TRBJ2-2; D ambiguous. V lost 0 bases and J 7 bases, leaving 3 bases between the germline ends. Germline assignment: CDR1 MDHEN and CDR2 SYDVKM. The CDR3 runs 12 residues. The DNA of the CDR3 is TGTGCCAGCAGTTTATGGGGCGGGGAGCTGTTTTTT. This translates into CASSLWGGELFF.

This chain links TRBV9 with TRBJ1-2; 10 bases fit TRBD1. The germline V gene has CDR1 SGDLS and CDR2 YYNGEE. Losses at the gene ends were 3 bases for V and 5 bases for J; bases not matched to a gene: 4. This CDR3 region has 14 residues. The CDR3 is CASSARDRGYGYTF. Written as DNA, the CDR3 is TGTGCCAGCAGCGCCCGGGACAGGGGATATGGCTACACCTTC.

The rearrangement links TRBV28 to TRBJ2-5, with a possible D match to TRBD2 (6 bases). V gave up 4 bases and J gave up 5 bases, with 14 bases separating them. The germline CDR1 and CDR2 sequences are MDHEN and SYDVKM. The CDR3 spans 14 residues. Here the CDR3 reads CASSSWEGRETQYF. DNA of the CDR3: TGTGCCAGCAGTTCCTGGGAAGGGAGGGAGACCCAGTACTTC.

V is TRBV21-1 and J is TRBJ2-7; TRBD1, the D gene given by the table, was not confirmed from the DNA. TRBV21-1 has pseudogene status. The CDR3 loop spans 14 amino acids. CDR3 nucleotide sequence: TGTGCCAGCGAGTTAGACAGGGGGCGCGACGAGCAGTACTTC. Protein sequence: CASELDRGRDEQYF.

This CDR3 reads CASSVGIGHLTDTDTQYF. The CDR3 coding sequence is TGTGCCAGCAGCGTAGGGATCGGGCACCTCACCGACACAGATACGCAGTATTTT. The chain employs TRBV9 and TRBJ2-3; D uncertain. V gave up 0 bases and J gave up 2 bases, with 19 bases separating them. This CDR3 has 18 residues. Germline lookup yields CDR1 SGDLS and CDR2 YYNGEE.

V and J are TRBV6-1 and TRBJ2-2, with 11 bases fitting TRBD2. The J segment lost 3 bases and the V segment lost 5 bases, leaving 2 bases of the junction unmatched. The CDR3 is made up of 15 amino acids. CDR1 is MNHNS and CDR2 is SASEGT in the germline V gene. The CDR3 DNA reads TGTGCCAGCAGTTTAGCGGGAGGGCACACCGGGGAGCTGTTTTTT. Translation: CASSLAGGHTGELFF.

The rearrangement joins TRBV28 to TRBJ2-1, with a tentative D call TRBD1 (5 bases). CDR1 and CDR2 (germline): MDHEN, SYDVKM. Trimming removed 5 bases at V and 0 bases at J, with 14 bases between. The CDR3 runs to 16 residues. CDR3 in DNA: TGTGCCAGCAGTCGAGTAGGGGTACCCTCCTACAATGAGCAGTTCTTC. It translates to CASSRVGVPSYNEQFF.

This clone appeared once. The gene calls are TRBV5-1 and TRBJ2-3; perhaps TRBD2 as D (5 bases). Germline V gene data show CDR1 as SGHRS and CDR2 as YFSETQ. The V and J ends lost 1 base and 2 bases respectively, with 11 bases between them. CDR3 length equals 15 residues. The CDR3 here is CASSLRADLTDTQYF. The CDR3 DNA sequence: TGCGCCAGCAGCTTGAGAGCGGATCTCACAGATACGCAGTATTTT.

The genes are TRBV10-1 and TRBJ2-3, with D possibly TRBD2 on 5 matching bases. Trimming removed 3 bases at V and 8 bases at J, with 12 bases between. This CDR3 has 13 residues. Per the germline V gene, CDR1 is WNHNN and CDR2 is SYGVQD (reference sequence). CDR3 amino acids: CASSEEVRATQYF. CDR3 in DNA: TGCGCCAGCAGTGAAGAAGTGAGGGCTACGCAGTATTTT.

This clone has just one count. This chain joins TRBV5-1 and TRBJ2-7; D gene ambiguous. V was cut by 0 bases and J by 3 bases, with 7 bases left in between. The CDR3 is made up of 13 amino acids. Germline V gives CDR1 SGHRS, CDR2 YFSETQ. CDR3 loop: CASSLEQHYEQYF. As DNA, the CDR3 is TGCGCCAGCAGCTTGGAACAGCACTACGAGCAGTACTTC.